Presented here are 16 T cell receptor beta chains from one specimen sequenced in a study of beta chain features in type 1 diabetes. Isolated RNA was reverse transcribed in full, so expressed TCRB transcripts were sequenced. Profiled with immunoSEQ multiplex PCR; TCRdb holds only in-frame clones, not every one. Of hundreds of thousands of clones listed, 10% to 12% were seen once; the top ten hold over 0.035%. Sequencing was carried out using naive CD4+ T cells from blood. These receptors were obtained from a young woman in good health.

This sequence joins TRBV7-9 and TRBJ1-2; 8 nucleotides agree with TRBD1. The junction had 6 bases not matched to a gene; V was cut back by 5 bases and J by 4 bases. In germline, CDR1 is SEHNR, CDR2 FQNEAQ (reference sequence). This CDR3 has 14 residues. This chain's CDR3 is CASSTPQGAYGYTF. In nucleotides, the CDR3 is TGTGCCAGCAGCACCCCTCAGGGGGCCTATGGCTACACCTTC.

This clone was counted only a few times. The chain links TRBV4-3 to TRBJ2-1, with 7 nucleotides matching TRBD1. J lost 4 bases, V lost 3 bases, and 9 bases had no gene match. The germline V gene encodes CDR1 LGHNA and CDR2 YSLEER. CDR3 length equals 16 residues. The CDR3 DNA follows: TGCGCCAGCAGCCAGGATGACAGGGTCCCTTACAATGAGCAGTTCTTC. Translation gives CASSQDDRVPYNEQFF.

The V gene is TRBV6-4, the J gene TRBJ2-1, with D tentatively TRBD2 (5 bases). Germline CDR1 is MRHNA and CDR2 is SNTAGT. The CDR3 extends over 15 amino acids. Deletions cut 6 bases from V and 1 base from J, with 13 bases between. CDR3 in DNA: TGTGCCAGCAGACTCGAGGGAGAATCCTACAATGAGCAGTTCTTC. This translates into CASRLEGESYNEQFF.

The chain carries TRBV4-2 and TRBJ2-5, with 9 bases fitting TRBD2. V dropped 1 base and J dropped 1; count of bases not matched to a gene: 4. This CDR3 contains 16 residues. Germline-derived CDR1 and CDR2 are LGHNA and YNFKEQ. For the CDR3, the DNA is TGTGCCAGCAGCCAAGCTAGCGGGGCTACCCAAGAGACCCAGTACTTC. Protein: CASSQASGATQETQYF.

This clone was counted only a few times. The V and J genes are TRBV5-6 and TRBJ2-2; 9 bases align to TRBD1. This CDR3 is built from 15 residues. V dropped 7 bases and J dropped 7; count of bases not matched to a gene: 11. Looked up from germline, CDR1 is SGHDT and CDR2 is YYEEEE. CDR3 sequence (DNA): TGTGCCAGCGCGACTTGGGACAGGGAGAACGGGGAGCTGTTTTTT. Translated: CASATWDRENGELFF.

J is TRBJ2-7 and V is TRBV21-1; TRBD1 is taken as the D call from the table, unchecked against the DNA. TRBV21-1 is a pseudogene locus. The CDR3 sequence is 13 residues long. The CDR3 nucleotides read TGTGCCAGGGAGGACAGTGGCTACTACGAGCAGTACGTC. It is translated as CAREDSGYYEQYV.

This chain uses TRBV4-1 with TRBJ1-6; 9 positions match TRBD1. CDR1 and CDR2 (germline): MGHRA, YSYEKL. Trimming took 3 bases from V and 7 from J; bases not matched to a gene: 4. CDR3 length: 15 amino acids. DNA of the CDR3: TGCGCCAGCAGCCACCCGGACAGGGGAAATTCACCCCTCCACTTT. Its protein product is CASSHPDRGNSPLHF.

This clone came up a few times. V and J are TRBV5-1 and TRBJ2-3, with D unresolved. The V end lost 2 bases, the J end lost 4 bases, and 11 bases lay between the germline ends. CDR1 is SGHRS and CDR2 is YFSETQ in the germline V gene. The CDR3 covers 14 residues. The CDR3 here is CASSFSLTSDTQYF. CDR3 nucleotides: TGCGCCAGCAGCTTTTCCTTGACATCAGATACGCAGTATTTT. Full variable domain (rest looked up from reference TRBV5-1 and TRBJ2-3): KAGVTQTPRYLIKTRGQQVTLSCSPISGHRSVSWYQQTPGQGLQFLFEYFSETQRNKGNFPGRFSGRQFSNSRSEMNVSTLELGDSALYLCASSFSLTSDTQYFGPGTRLTVL.

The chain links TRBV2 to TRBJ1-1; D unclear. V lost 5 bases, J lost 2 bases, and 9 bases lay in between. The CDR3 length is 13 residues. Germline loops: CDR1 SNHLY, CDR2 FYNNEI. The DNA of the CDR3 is TGTGCCAGCAGTAGCGGGGTTAACACTGAAGCTTTCTTT. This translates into CASSSGVNTEAFF. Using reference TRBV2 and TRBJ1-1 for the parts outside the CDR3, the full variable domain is EPEVTQTPSHQVTQMGQEVILRCVPISNHLYFYWYRQILGQKVEFLVSFYNNEISEKSEIFDDQFSVERPDGSNFTLKIRSTKLEDSAMYFCASSSGVNTEAFFGQGTRLTVV.

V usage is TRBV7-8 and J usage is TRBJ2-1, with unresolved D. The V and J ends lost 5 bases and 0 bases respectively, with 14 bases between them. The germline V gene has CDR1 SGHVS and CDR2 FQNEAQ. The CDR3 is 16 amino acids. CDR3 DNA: TGTGCCAGCAGCCCAGTTTCAGTTAGCTCCTACAATGAGCAGTTCTTC. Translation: CASSPVSVSSYNEQFF.

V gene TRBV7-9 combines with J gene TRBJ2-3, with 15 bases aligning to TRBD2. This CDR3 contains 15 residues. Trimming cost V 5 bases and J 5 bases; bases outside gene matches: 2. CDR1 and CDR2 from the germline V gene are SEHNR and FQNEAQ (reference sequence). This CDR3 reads CASSPGLAGGDTQYF. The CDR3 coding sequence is TGTGCCAGCAGCCCGGGACTAGCGGGGGGAGATACGCAGTATTTT. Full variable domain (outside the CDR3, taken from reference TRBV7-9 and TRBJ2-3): DTGVSQNPRHKITKRGQNVTFRCDPISEHNRLYWYRQTLGQGPEFLTYFQNEAQLEKSRLLSDRFSAERPKGSFSTLEIQRTEQGDSAMYLCASSPGLAGGDTQYFGPGTRLTVL.

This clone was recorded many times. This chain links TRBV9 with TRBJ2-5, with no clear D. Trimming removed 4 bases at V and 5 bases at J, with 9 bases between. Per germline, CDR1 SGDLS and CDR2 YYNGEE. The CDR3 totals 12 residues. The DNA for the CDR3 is TGTGCCAGCAGCCCACGGAAGGAGACCCAGTACTTC. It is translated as CASSPRKETQYF.

CDR3 sequence: CASSSTLYEQYV. DNA of the CDR3: TGTGCCAGCAGCTCGACCCTATACGAGCAGTACGTC. The chain uses TRBV12-1 and TRBJ2-7. TRBV12-1 is noted as a pseudogene. The CDR3 covers 12 residues.

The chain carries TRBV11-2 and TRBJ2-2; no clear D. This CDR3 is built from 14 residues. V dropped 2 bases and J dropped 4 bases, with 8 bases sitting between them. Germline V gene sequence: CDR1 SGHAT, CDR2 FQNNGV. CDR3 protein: CASSLNRITGELFF. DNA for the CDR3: TGTGCCAGCAGCTTAAACCGGATCACCGGGGAGCTGTTTTTT.

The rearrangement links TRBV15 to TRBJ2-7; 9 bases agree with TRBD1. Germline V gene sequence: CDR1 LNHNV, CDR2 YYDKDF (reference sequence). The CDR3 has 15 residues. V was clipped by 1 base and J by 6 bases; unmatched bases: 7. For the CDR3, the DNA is TGTGCCACCAGCAGAGGCAGACAGGGGGTAGGCGAGCAGTACGTC. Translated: CATSRGRQGVGEQYV.

In nucleotides, the CDR3 is TGTGCCACCAGCAGGGACAGTGACTCTTCACCCCTCCACTTT. Its translation is CATSRDSDSSPLHF. The gene calls are TRBV15 and TRBJ1-6; D possibly corresponds to TRBD1 (6 bases). The V end lost 3 bases, the J end lost 9 bases, and 12 bases lay between the germline ends. The germline CDR1 and CDR2 sequences are LNHNV and YYDKDF (reference sequence). CDR3 length: 14 residues.